This TCR beta chain was identified during a study of beta chain features in type 1 diabetes. As concerns this clone: The antigen remains undetermined.

The sequenced template was cDNA made from the entire isolated RNA. This table comes from immunoSEQ multiplex PCR, and its TCRdb copy is limited to in-frame clones, with some not included. The repertoire holds over 150,000 clones, about 12% seen once, with about 0.58% in the top ten. Sampling consisted of one heparinised blood draw per donor, averaging around 100 mL. Sorted populations all exceeded 95% purity. This CDR3 has 18 amino acids. Trimming at V came to 5 bases and at J to 3 bases, leaving 16 bases not matched to a gene. CDR1 and CDR2 (germline): SGHAT, FQNNGV. Overall study findings and caveats: The study found that naive, central memory and Treg TCRB repertoires appeared more similar in patients than in healthy donors.

This TCR was recovered from a woman younger than 30 in good health. The chain uses TRBV11-2 and TRBJ2-7; the match to TRBD1 covers 10 bases. Sequences were obtained from central memory CD4+ T cells from blood. CDR3 in amino acids: CASSPIVRDRGMGYEQYF. Here the CDR3 DNA reads TGTGCCAGCAGCCCGATTGTCCGGGACAGGGGAATGGGCTACGAGCAGTACTTC.